These 5 T cell receptor beta chains came from one sample sequenced in a study of spatial heterogeneity in lung cancer (dated by TCRdb to about 2019). The research as a whole found: The tumor nonsynonymous mutation count correlated with the number of expanded alpha and beta TCRs within the tumor.

These TCRs are of unknown antigen specificity. The time point tag for this specimen amounts to: sample taken at primary tumor resection. Library construction relied on 5' RACE. The listed sequencing device is NextSeq 500. TCRdb reprocessing: public reads trimmed at Q25 with fastp, clones called with MiXCR, in-frame beta chains kept. Rows are combined by CDR3 protein, so each entry shows the most common genes and DNA. The sample profile shows several thousand distinct CDR3 sequences; 7.5% to 10% of them were found once. The top ten constitute roughly 10% of the sample. The specimen was lung tumor tissue, collected at surgery. Receptors originate from a male donor with early-stage non-small cell lung cancer.

This clonotype appeared many times. The gene calls are TRBV15 and TRBJ2-7, with a weak D call TRBD1 (6 bases). Trimming took 0 bases from V and 3 from J, leaving 15 bases between them. The CDR3 covers 16 residues. The V gene's germline CDR1 is LNHNV and CDR2 YYDKDF (reference sequence). CDR3 loop: CATSRDLRTRGYEQYF. The CDR3 DNA sequence: TGTGCCACCAGCAGAGATCTAAGGACCAGGGGCTACGAGCAGTACTTC.

In its sample, this clonotype was seen a few times. V gene TRBV28 combines with J gene TRBJ1-3; the D is unclear. Germline CDR1 MDHEN, CDR2 SYDVKM. With 3 bases removed from V and 4 bases from J, the gap between germline ends came to 4 bases. This CDR3 comprises 12 residues. CDR3 nucleotides: TGTGCCAGCAGTTTCTCCGGAAACACCATATATTTT. It encodes CASSFSGNTIYF.

With regard to this clonotype: A read error is possible here, since a much larger clone lies one base away. J is TRBJ1-1 and V is TRBV2; D gene unclear. Germline V gene lookup returns CDR1 SNHLY and CDR2 FYNNEI. V was cut by 8 bases and J by 1 base, with 14 bases left in between. There are 14 residues in the CDR3. CDR3: CASGYLGPNTEAFF. In DNA, the CDR3 is TGTGCCAGCGGTTATTTAGGCCCGAACACTGAAGCTTTCTTT.

As DNA, the CDR3 is TGTGCCAGCAGTTACAACACCGGGGAGCTGTTTTTT. Its protein product is CASSYNTGELFF. The chain couples TRBV6-2 or TRBV6-3 to TRBJ2-2; D not resolved. V lost 2 bases and J 2 bases, leaving 0 bases between the germline ends. Germline V gene data show CDR1 as MNHEY and CDR2 as SVGEGT. The CDR3 spans 12 residues.

Judged by abundance, this clonotype is medium-sized. The gene calls are TRBV28 and TRBJ2-7; D may match TRBD1 or TRBD2 (6 bases each). Germline CDR1 is MDHEN and CDR2 is SYDVKM. The V end lost 4 bases, the J end lost 2 bases, and 15 bases lay between the germline ends. This CDR3 region has 15 residues. For the CDR3, the DNA is TGTGCCAGCAGTTCTGCTAGGAGGGGGACCTACGAGCAGTACTTC. Translated, it gives CASSSARRGTYEQYF. Using reference TRBV28 and TRBJ2-7 for the parts outside the CDR3, the full variable domain is DVKVTQSSRYLVKRTGEKVFLECVQDMDHENMFWYRQDPGLGLRLIYFSYDVKMKEKGDIPEGYSVSREKKERFSLILESASTNQTSMYLCASSSARRGTYEQYFGPGTRLTVT.